Below, 28 T cell receptor beta chains from the same sample are listed, as sequenced in a study of molecular identifiers for immune sequencing clone quantification. From the PCR reads, TCRdb called clonotypes with MiXCR, one entry per CDR3 protein. The sample records about 500,000 distinct CDR3 sequences, approximately 25% being singletons. Sequencing input: naive CD8+ T cells from blood, with Jurkat cell RNA spiked in. Documented subset: FACS-sorted CD8+CD4-CCR7+CD45RA+ naive T cells. These receptors all come from a human donor in good health. Some libraries in this study had Jurkat cell RNA spiked in.

This clonotype was counted at least ten times. The chain uses TRBV7-9 and TRBJ2-3; TRBD1 agrees at 9 bases. The CDR3 is made up of 16 amino acids. The ends lost 5 bases at V and 4 bases at J; junction bases unmatched: 10. Germline loops: CDR1 SEHNR, CDR2 FQNEAQ (reference sequence). In DNA form, the CDR3 reads TGTGCCAGCAGCCCATCCAGGGACAGGGTTCCAGATACGCAGTATTTT. Translation gives CASSPSRDRVPDTQYF.

In regard to this clonotype: A read error is possible here, since a much larger clone lies one base away. This chain connects TRBV7-9 to TRBJ2-1, with D uncertain. CDR1 and CDR2 (germline): SEHNR, FQNEAQ (reference sequence). CDR3 length: 16 amino acids. The CDR3 region has the DNA TGTGCCGGCAGCTTAGTATGGTCAGGCGCGCACGATGAGCAGTTCTTC. Amino acid sequence: CAGSLVWSGAHDEQFF.

This clonotype was recorded many times. The CDR3 spells CASSVGLAGSPNGDTQYF. In nucleotides, the CDR3 is TGTGCCAGCAGCGTAGGACTAGCGGGGAGTCCTAATGGAGATACGCAGTATTTT. The chain couples TRBV9 to TRBJ2-3; 11 positions agree with TRBD2. After removal of 0 bases from V and 5 bases from J, the junction contained 11 bases not matched to a gene. Per the germline V gene, CDR1 is SGDLS and CDR2 is YYNGEE. The CDR3 covers 18 residues.

In regard to this clonotype: Its ends do not fully match the called genes, so a read error is possible. The chain employs TRBV2 and TRBJ1-1; TRBD1 aligns across 8 bases. This CDR3 has 14 amino acids. The germline gives CDR1 SNHLY, CDR2 FYNNEI. Here the CDR3 DNA reads TGTGCCAGCTGTGACAGGGGAACGAACACTGAAGCTTTCTTT. Translated, it gives CASCDRGTNTEAFF. The entire variable domain, with the rest obtained from reference TRBV2 and TRBJ1-1, is as follows: EPEVTQTPSHQVTQMGQEVILRCVPISNHLYFYWYRQILGQKVEFLVSFYNNEISEKSEIFDDQFSVERPDGSNFTLKIRSTKLEDSAMYFCASCDRGTNTEAFFGQGTRLTVV.

The V call is TRBV19, the J call TRBJ1-5, with 8 positions matching TRBD1. The germline CDR1 and CDR2 sequences are LNHDA and SQIVND (reference sequence). The J segment lost 2 bases and the V segment lost 3 bases, leaving 9 bases of the junction unmatched. The CDR3 is made up of 17 amino acids. The CDR3 sequence is CASSISQGDSGNQPQHF. In nucleotides, the CDR3 is TGTGCCAGTAGTATTTCACAGGGGGACTCGGGCAATCAGCCCCAGCATTTT.

The chain couples TRBV19 to TRBJ2-2, with 7 nucleotides matching TRBD2. The CDR3 runs 13 residues. Germline lookup yields CDR1 LNHDA and CDR2 SQIVND (reference sequence). V was pared by 3 bases and J by 5 bases, with 0 bases of the junction left unmatched. CDR3 region: CASSMGGTGELFF. CDR3 DNA sequence: TGTGCCAGTAGTATGGGGGGGACCGGGGAGCTGTTTTTT.

This chain uses TRBV19 with TRBJ2-7; the match to TRBD1 covers 11 bases. This CDR3 has 15 residues. Germline V gives CDR1 LNHDA, CDR2 SQIVND (reference sequence). Losses at the gene ends were 6 bases for V and 2 bases for J; bases not matched to a gene: 6. The CDR3 is CASRVGQGGTYEQYF. The DNA for the CDR3 is TGTGCCAGTAGGGTGGGACAGGGGGGTACCTACGAGCAGTACTTC.

Points on this clonotype: Since a much larger clone is just one base distant, this may be a read error. The CDR3 is CASSTRTRLQPEQYF. Here the CDR3 DNA reads TGTGCCAGCAGCACCCGGACCCGTCTACAACCCGAGCAGTACTTC. The chain combines TRBV6-2 or TRBV6-3 with TRBJ2-7; D is unclear. V was shortened by 6 bases and J by 6 bases, with 21 bases between the two germline ends. The germline V gene encodes CDR1 MNHEY and CDR2 SVGEGT. The CDR3 runs 15 residues.

This clonotype appeared a few times. The chain joins TRBV7-9 to TRBJ1-4, with D possibly matching TRBD1 (5 bases). This CDR3 region has 16 residues. The ends were cut back, 0 bases at V and 7 bases at J, with 15 bases in the middle. Germline V gene sequence: CDR1 SEHNR, CDR2 FQNEAQ (reference sequence). CDR3 loop: CASSLADPGGAEKLFF. The CDR3 DNA is TGTGCCAGCAGCTTAGCCGACCCCGGGGGTGCTGAAAAACTGTTTTTT.

The V gene is TRBV11-2, the J gene TRBJ2-1, with D possibly matching TRBD2 (6 bases). Germline V gene lookup returns CDR1 SGHAT and CDR2 FQNNGV. This CDR3 spans 17 amino acids. The V end was cut by 4 bases, the J end by 5 bases, with 21 bases between. The CDR3 DNA is TGTGCCAGCAGCTCCTCTTTTGGGGCGGGGACCAACAATGAGCAGTTCTTC. This sequence encodes CASSSSFGAGTNNEQFF. Looking up the rest from reference TRBV11-2 and TRBJ2-1 gives the full variable domain: EAGVAQSPRYKIIEKRQSVAFWCNPISGHATLYWYQQILGQGPKLLIQFQNNGVVDDSQLPKDRFSAERLKGVDSTLKIQPAKLEDSAVYLCASSSSFGAGTNNEQFFGPGTRLTVL.

The chain is built from TRBV19 and TRBJ1-2; a possible D gene is TRBD1 (6 bases). V was clipped by 9 bases and J by 4 bases, with 12 bases between them. The CDR3 consists of 12 residues. Germline values: CDR1 LNHDA, CDR2 SQIVND (reference sequence). CDR3 loop: CASQTGIYGYTF. CDR3 nucleotide sequence: TGTGCCAGCCAAACAGGGATCTATGGCTACACCTTC.

This clonotype was recorded only once. The junction does not match germline at one end; this may be a read error. The chain uses TRBV30 and TRBJ2-2; D might be TRBD2 (6 bases). Germline V CDR1 and CDR2: GTSNPN, SVGIG (reference sequence). The CDR3 loop spans 13 amino acids. CDR3 sequence reads: CAWRGTFTGELVF. CDR3 nucleotides: TGTGCCTGGAGGGGGACTTTCACCGGGGAGCTGGTTTTT.

The V and J genes are TRBV27 and TRBJ2-2; 10 bases fit TRBD1. Germline loops: CDR1 MNHEY, CDR2 SMNVEV (reference sequence). The CDR3 loop spans 16 amino acids. V shed 5 bases, J shed 5 bases, and the junction held 8 bases outside the gene matches. This CDR3 is CASSPGQGIRTGELFF. CDR3 DNA sequence: TGTGCCAGCAGTCCGGGACAGGGGATTAGAACCGGGGAGCTGTTTTTT.

Worth noting for this clonotype: A much larger clonotype is one base distant, so this may be a read error. The V call is TRBV27, the J call TRBJ1-1; D is unclear. Germline CDR1 and CDR2: MNHEY and SMNVEV (reference sequence). This CDR3 is 16 amino acids long. V lost 5 bases and J lost 4, with 20 bases in between. Written as DNA, the CDR3 is TGTGCCAGCAGTCCCCCGGGGTTCACGACGGGCACTGAAGCTTTCTTT. It translates to CASSPPGFTTGTEAFF.

Note on this clonotype: A much larger clone differs by one base, so this may be a read error. The rearrangement uses TRBV5-5 and TRBJ2-3; 10 positions agree with TRBD2. Trimming at V came to 3 bases and at J to 10 bases, leaving 11 bases not matched to a gene. Germline V gene sequence: CDR1 SGHKS, CDR2 YYEKEE (reference sequence). This CDR3 is 15 amino acids long. In DNA, the CDR3 is TGTGCCAGCAGCTCTACTAGCGGGAATTTTTATGCGCAGTATTTT. Protein product: CASSSTSGNFYAQYF.

V and J are TRBV7-2 and TRBJ2-1; D might be TRBD2 (5 bases). CDR1 and CDR2 from the germline V gene are SGHTA and FQGNSA. The V gene lost 3 bases and the J gene lost 4 bases, with 13 bases spanning the gap. The CDR3 has 15 amino acids. The CDR3 loop reads CASSFLGGTYNEQFF. The CDR3 coding sequence is TGTGCCAGCAGCTTTCTCGGAGGAACATACAATGAGCAGTTCTTC.

Concerning this clonotype: Being one base from a much bigger clone, this may be a read error. This sequence joins TRBV29-1 and TRBJ1-1; D unresolved. The germline CDR1 and CDR2 sequences are SQVTM and ANQGSEA. The CDR3 consists of 12 residues. V lost 7 bases and J lost 4, with 13 bases in between. CDR3 region: CSARIMSTEAFF. CDR3 sequence (DNA): TGCAGCGCCCGTATTATGAGCACTGAAGCTTTCTTT.

In regard to this clonotype: Germline is not matched at one junction end, which may reflect a read error. The V and J genes are TRBV7-3 and TRBJ2-3, with 7 bases identical to TRBD2. The CDR3 is 15 amino acids. The V gene's germline CDR1 is SGHTA and CDR2 FQGTGA. DNA of the CDR3: TGTGCCAGCAGCTCACTAGCGACTAGCACAGCTACGCAGTATTTT. Its protein product is CASSSLATSTATQYF.

There are many counts of this clonotype. CDR3 residues: CASSFGTREYF. CDR3 nucleotide sequence: TGTGCCAGCAGTTTCGGAACTCGGGAGTACTTC. The chain links TRBV12-3 or TRBV12-4 to TRBJ2-7; unclear D gene. CDR3 length: 11 amino acids. The V and J ends lost 3 bases and 11 bases respectively, with 11 bases between them.

J is TRBJ2-5 and V is TRBV5-1, with 10 bases fitting TRBD2. Germline CDR1 reads SGHRS; CDR2 reads YFSETQ. J gave up 1 base and V 4 bases, and 16 bases lay outside the gene matches. This CDR3 contains 19 residues. The CDR3 region is CASSDPDAGSGRPQETQYF. CDR3 DNA: TGCGCCAGCAGCGACCCCGACGCTGGTAGCGGGAGGCCCCAAGAGACCCAGTACTTC.

The table lists this clonotype with many counts. This rearrangement joins TRBV12-3 or TRBV12-4 to TRBJ1-2, with TRBD1 as a possible D gene (5 bases). CDR3 length: 15 residues. V lost 5 bases, J lost 8 bases, and 21 bases lay in between. For the CDR3, the DNA is TGTGCCAGCAGTGTGTACCGGGACGCAGGCGGCGGCTACACCTTC. This translates into CASSVYRDAGGGYTF.

This clonotype was counted ten times or more. V and J are TRBV28 and TRBJ1-5; TRBD1 matches at 10 bases. The CDR3 is 16 residues long. The junction had 8 bases not matched to a gene; V was cut back by 6 bases and J by 3 bases. CDR1 and CDR2 (germline): MDHEN, SYDVKM. The CDR3 sequence is CASSLGQGLYNQPQHF. The CDR3 nucleotides read TGTGCCAGCAGCTTGGGACAGGGGTTATACAATCAGCCCCAGCATTTT.

The table lists this clonotype with many counts. This chain links TRBV7-9 with TRBJ2-7, with D possibly being TRBD2 (6 bases). The CDR3 loop spans 13 amino acids. Germline CDR1 is SEHNR and CDR2 is FQNEAQ (reference sequence). V dropped 5 bases and J dropped 4 bases, with 12 bases sitting between them. CDR3 region: CASSAPEGYEQYF. The CDR3 region has the DNA TGTGCCAGCAGCGCCCCGGAGGGTTACGAGCAGTACTTC.

This clonotype was found many times. V is TRBV6-5 and J is TRBJ2-7, with D possibly being TRBD2 (6 bases). Trimming took off 0 bases at V and 7 bases at J, with 19 bases between the two ends. CDR1 is MNHEY and CDR2 is SVGAGI in the germline V gene. The CDR3 loop spans 16 amino acids. This CDR3 is CASSYSHGLGGWEQYF. CDR3 in DNA: TGTGCCAGCAGTTACTCTCACGGCCTGGGAGGTTGGGAGCAGTACTTC.

This clonotype came up a few times. The J gene is TRBJ1-5, the V gene TRBV6-1, with 11 bases lining up with TRBD1. V gave up 7 bases and J gave up 2 bases; unmatched junction bases: 4. Per the germline V gene, CDR1 is MNHNS and CDR2 is SASEGT. The CDR3 covers 15 residues. The CDR3 coding sequence is TGTGCCAGCACCAGGACAGGGGGCGGCAATCAGCCCCAGCATTTT. It yields the protein CASTRTGGGNQPQHF.

This clonotype was detected a few times. This chain joins TRBV6-4 and TRBJ2-3, with 14 bases aligning to TRBD2. The germline V gene has CDR1 MRHNA and CDR2 SNTAGT. The V gene end was trimmed by 0 bases and the J gene end by 4 bases; junction bases not matched to a gene: 9. The CDR3 is 19 amino acids. The CDR3 bases are TGTGCCAGCAGTGACTCTATAGGGACTAGCGGGAGTGTCCCAGATACGCAGTATTTT. It translates to CASSDSIGTSGSVPDTQYF.

This clonotype was seen more than once but under ten times. This chain joins TRBV4-1 and TRBJ1-1; a weak D match, TRBD1 (6 bases). This CDR3 has 17 residues. Germline V gives CDR1 MGHRA, CDR2 YSYEKL. The V end was cut by 0 bases, the J end by 4 bases, with 18 bases between. The CDR3 sequence: CASSQEDRLRVATEAFF. CDR3 DNA sequence: TGCGCCAGCAGCCAAGAGGACAGACTCAGGGTGGCCACTGAAGCTTTCTTT.

This clonotype was counted a single time. This could be a read error, since a much larger clone is one nucleotide away. This chain joins TRBV5-1 and TRBJ1-1; maybe TRBD1 (6 bases). Germline lookup yields CDR1 SGHRS and CDR2 YFSETQ. The CDR3 is made up of 16 amino acids. DNA of the CDR3: TGCTCCAGCAGCATCGGACAGAGCCCAATGAACACTGAAGCTTTCTTT. The encoded protein is CSSSIGQSPMNTEAFF.